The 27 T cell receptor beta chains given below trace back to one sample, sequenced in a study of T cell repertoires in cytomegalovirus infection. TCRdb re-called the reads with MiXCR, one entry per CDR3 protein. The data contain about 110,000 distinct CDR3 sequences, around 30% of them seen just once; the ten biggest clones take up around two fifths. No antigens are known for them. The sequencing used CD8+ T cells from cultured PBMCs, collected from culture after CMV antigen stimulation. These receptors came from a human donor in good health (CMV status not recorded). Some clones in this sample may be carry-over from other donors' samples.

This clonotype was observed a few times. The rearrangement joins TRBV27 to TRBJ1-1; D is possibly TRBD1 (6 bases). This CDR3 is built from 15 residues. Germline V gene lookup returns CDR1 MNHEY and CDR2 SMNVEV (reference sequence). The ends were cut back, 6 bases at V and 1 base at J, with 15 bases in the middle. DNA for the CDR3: TGTGCCAGCAGGTCGCTACAGGGCAAGAACACTGAAGCTTTCTTT. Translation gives CASRSLQGKNTEAFF.

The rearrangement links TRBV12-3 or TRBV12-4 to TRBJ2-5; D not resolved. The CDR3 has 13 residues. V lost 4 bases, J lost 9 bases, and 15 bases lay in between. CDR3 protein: CASSSQSLEAQYF. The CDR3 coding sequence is TGTGCCAGCAGTTCCCAGTCGCTTGAGGCCCAGTACTTC.

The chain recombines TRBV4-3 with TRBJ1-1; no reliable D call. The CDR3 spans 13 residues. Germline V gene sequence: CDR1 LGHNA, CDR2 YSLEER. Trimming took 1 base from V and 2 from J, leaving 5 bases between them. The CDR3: CASSQGFNTEAFF. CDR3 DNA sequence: TGCGCCAGCAGCCAAGGATTTAACACTGAAGCTTTCTTT.

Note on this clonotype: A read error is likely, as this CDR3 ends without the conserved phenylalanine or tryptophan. The CDR3 coding sequence is TGTGCCAGCAGTCGGACTAGCGGGGGAAATGAGCAGTTCCTC. Translated, it gives CASSRTSGGNEQFL. The chain recombines TRBV27 with TRBJ2-1; 13 bases match TRBD2. The CDR3 consists of 14 residues. Germline trimming cut 5 bases from V and 7 bases from J; bases unmatched to any gene: 2. Germline CDR1 reads MNHEY; CDR2 reads SMNVEV (reference sequence).

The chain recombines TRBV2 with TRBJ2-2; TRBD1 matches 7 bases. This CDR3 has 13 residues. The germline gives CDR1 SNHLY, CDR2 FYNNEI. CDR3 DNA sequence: TGTGTGACAGGGCAGGGAAACACCGGGGAGCTGTTTTTT. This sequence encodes CVTGQGNTGELFF.

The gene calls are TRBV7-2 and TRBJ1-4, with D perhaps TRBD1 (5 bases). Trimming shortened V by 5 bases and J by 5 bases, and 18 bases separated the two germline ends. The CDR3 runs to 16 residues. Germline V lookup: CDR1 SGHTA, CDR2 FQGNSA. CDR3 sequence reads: CASSAGDGFLNEKLFF. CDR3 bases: TGTGCCAGCAGCGCGGGGGACGGATTTTTAAATGAAAAACTGTTTTTT.

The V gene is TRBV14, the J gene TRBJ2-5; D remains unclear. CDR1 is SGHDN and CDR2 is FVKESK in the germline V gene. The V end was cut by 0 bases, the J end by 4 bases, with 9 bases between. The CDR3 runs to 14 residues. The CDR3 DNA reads TGTGCCAGCAGCCAAGACGGCTATAGAGAGACCCAGTACTTC. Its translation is CASSQDGYRETQYF.

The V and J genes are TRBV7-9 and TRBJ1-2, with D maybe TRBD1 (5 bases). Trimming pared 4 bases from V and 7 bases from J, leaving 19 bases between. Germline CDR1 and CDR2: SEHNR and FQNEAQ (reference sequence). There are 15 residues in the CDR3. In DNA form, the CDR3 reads TGTGCCAGCAGCTCCACTACCGGGGCTATTGGTGGCTACACCTTC. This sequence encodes CASSSTTGAIGGYTF.

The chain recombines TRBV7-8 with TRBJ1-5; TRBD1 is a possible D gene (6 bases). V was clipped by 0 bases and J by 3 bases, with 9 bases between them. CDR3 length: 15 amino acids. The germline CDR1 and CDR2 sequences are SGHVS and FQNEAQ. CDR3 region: CASSLARQANQPQHF. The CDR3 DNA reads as TGTGCCAGCAGCTTAGCGAGACAGGCCAATCAGCCCCAGCATTTT.

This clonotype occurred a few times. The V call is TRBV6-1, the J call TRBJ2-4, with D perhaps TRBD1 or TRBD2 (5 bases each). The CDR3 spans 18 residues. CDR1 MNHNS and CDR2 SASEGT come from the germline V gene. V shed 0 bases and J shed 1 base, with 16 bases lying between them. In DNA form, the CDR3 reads TGTGCCAGCAGTGAAGCACCTCTGCAAGGGACGGCCAAAAACATTCAGTACTTC. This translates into CASSEAPLQGTAKNIQYF.

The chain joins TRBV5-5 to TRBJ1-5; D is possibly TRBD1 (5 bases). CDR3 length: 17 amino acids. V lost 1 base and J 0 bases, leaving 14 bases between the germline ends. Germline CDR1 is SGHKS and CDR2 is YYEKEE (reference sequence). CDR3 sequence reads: CASSLWLETDSNQPQHF. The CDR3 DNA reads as TGTGCCAGCAGCTTGTGGTTGGAGACAGATAGCAATCAGCCCCAGCATTTT.

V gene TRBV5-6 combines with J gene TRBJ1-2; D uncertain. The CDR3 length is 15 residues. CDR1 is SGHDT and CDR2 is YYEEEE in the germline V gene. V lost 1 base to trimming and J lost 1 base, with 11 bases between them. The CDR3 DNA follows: TGTGCCAGCAGCTTGATGACGGAGATTAACTATGGCTACACCTTC. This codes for CASSLMTEINYGYTF.

The CDR3 DNA sequence: TGTGCCAGCAGCTTACCAGGCACCTACAACGAGCAGTACTTC. Amino acid sequence: CASSLPGTYNEQYF. The V and J genes are TRBV7-2 and TRBJ2-7, with no clear D. Trimming removed 2 bases at V and 5 bases at J, with 13 bases between. The CDR3 loop spans 14 amino acids. Germline V gene sequence: CDR1 SGHTA, CDR2 FQGNSA.

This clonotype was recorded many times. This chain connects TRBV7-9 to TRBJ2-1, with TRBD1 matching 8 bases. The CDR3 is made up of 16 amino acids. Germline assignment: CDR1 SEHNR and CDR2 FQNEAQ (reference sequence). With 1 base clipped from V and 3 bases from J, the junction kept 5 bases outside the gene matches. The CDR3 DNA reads TGTGCCAGCAGCTTAGTCCGGGACAGGTACTACAATGAGCAGTTCTTC. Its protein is CASSLVRDRYYNEQFF.

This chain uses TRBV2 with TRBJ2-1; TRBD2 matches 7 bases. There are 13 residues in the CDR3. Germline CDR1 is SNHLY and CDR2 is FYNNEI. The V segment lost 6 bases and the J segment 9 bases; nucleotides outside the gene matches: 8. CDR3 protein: CASRDRGVGEQFF. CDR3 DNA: TGTGCCAGCAGAGACCGGGGGGTCGGTGAGCAGTTCTTC.

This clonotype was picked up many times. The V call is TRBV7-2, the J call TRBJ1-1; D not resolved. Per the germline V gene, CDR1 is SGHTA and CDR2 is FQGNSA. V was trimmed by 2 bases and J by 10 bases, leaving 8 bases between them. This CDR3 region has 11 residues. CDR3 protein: CASSLLFGAFF. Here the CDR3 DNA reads TGTGCCAGCAGCTTATTATTCGGAGCTTTCTTT.

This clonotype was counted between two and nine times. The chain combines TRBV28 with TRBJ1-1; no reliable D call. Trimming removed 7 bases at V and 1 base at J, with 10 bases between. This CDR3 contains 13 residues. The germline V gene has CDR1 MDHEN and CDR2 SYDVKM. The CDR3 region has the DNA TGTGCCAGCAACATTGGAGGGAACACTGAAGCTTTCTTT. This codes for CASNIGGNTEAFF.

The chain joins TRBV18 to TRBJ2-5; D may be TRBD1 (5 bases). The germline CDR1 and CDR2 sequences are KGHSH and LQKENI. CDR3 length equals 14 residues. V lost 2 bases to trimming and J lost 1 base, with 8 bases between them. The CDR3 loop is CASSPIRAQETQYF. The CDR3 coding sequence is TGTGCCAGCTCACCAATCAGGGCCCAAGAGACCCAGTACTTC.

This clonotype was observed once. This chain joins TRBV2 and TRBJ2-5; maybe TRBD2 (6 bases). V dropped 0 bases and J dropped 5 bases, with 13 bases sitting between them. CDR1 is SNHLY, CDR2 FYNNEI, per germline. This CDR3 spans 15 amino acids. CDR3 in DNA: TGTGCCAGCAGTGAAGCGCTATCGGGGGATGAGACCCAGTACTTC. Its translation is CASSEALSGDETQYF. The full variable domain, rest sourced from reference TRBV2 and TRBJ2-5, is EPEVTQTPSHQVTQMGQEVILRCVPISNHLYFYWYRQILGQKVEFLVSFYNNEISEKSEIFDDQFSVERPDGSNFTLKIRSTKLEDSAMYFCASSEALSGDETQYFGPGTRLLVL.

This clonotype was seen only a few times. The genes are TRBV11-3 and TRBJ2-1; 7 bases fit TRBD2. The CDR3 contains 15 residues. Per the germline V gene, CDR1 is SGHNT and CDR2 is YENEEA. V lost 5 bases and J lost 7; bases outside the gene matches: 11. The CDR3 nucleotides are TGTGCCAGCAGCCGCTGGGGGGGGACTAAGAATGAGCAGTTCTTC. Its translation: CASSRWGGTKNEQFF.

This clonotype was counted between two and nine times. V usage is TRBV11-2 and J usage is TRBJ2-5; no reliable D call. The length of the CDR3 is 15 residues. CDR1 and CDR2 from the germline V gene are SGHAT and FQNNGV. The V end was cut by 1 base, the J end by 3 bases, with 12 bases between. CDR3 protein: CASSLVPGLEETQYF. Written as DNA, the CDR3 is TGTGCCAGCAGCTTAGTGCCGGGTTTAGAAGAGACCCAGTACTTC.

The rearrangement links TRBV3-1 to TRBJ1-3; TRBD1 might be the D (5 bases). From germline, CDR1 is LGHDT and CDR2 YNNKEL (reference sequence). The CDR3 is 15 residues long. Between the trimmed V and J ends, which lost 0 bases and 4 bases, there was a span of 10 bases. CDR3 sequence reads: CASSQDGGNGNTIYF. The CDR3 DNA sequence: TGTGCCAGCAGCCAAGATGGGGGGAACGGAAACACCATATATTTT.

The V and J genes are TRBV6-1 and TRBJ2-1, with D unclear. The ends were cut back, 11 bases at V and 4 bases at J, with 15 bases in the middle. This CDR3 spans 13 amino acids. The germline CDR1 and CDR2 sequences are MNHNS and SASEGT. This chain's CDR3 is CAAGWNSYNEQFF. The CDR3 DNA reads TGTGCCGCCGGGTGGAATTCATACAATGAGCAGTTCTTC.

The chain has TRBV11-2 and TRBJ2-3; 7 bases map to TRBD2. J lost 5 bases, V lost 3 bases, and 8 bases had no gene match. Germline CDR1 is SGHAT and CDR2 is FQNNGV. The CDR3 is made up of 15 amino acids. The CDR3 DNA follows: TGTGCCAGCAGCTTGGGGGGGTTTATAGAAGATACGCAGTATTTT. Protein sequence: CASSLGGFIEDTQYF.

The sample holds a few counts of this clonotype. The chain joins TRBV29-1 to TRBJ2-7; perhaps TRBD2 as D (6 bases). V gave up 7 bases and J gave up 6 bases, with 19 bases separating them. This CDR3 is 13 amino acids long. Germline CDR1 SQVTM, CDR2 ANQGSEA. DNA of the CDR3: TGCAGCGCCGGGACTTCCGTCGGTGGCGAGCAGTACTTC. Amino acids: CSAGTSVGGEQYF.

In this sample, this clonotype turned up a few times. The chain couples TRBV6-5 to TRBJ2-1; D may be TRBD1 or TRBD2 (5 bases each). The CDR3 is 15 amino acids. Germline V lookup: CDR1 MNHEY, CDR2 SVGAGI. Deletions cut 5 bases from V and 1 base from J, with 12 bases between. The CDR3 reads CASSDRDGSYNEQFF. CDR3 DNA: TGTGCCAGCAGTGACCGGGACGGATCCTACAATGAGCAGTTCTTC.

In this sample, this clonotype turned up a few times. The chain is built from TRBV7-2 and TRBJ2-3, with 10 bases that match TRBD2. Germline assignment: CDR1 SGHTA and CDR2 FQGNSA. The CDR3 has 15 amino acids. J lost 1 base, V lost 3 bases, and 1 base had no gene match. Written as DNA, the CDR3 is TGTGCCAGCAGCTTCACTAGCGGGGGCACAGATACGCAGTATTTT. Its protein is CASSFTSGGTDTQYF. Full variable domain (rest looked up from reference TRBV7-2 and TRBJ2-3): GAGVSQSPSNKVTEKGKDVELRCDPISGHTALYWYRQSLGQGLEFLIYFQGNSAPDKSGLPSDRFSAERTGGSVSTLTIQRTQQEDSAVYLCASSFTSGGTDTQYFGPGTRLTVL.